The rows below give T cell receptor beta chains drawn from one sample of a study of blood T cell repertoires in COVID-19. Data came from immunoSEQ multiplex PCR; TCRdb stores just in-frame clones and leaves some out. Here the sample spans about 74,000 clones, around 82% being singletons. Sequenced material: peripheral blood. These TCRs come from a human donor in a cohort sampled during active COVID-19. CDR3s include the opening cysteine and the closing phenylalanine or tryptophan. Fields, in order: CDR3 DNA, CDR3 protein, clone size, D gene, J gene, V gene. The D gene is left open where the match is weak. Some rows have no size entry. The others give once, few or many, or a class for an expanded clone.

cdr3_nt: TGTGCCAGCACCGGACAGGGGGCTAACTATGGCTACACCTTC
cdr3_aa: CASTGQGANYGYTF
clone_size: NA
d_call: TRBD1
j_call: TRBJ1-2
v_call: TRBV6-6

cdr3_nt: TGTGCCAGCAGGATGACAGGGCGGAACACTGAAGCTTTCTTT
cdr3_aa: CASRMTGRNTEAFF
clone_size: NA
d_call: TRBD1
j_call: TRBJ1-1
v_call: TRBV2

cdr3_nt: TGTGCCAGCAGCTTAACAGGGGACCCACCCCTCCACTTT
cdr3_aa: CASSLTGDPPLHF
clone_size: NA
d_call: TRBD1
j_call: TRBJ1-6
v_call: TRBV7-9

cdr3_nt: TGCGCCAGCAGTTCCGGGACAGGGGCCTCTGGGGCCAACGTCCTGACTTTC
cdr3_aa: CASSSGTGASGANVLTF
clone_size: NA
d_call: TRBD1
j_call: TRBJ2-6
v_call: TRBV5-1

cdr3_nt: TGTGCCAGCAGAACTGATTTCTCTGGAAACACCATATATTTT
cdr3_aa: CASRTDFSGNTIYF
clone_size: NA
d_call: NA
j_call: TRBJ1-3
v_call: TRBV6-5

cdr3_nt: TGTGCCAGCAGCCTAGGGGCTTCCTATGGCTACACCTTC
cdr3_aa: CASSLGASYGYTF
clone_size: few
d_call: NA
j_call: TRBJ1-2
v_call: TRBV5-8

cdr3_nt: TGTGCCAGCAGTGGTCAGGGTTGGGCTGAAGCTTTCTTT
cdr3_aa: CASSGQGWAEAFF
clone_size: NA
d_call: NA
j_call: TRBJ1-1
v_call: TRBV25-1

cdr3_nt: TGCGCCAGCAGCCATCCTGACAGGGAGGTTGGAGGCTACACCTTC
cdr3_aa: CASSHPDREVGGYTF
clone_size: NA
d_call: TRBD1
j_call: TRBJ1-2
v_call: TRBV4-3

cdr3_nt: TGTGCCAGCAGCCCTACAGGGGGCGTGTGGAATCAGCCCCAGCATTTT
cdr3_aa: CASSPTGGVWNQPQHF
clone_size: few
d_call: TRBD1
j_call: TRBJ1-5
v_call: TRBV6-2/TRBV6-3

cdr3_nt: TGTGCCAGCTCACCTTTGGGGCCAAACAGGGGGAACACTGAAGCTTTCTTT
cdr3_aa: CASSPLGPNRGNTEAFF
clone_size: NA
d_call: TRBD1
j_call: TRBJ1-1
v_call: TRBV18

cdr3_nt: TGCGCCAGCAGCCTACAGGACTACGAGCAGTACTTC
cdr3_aa: CASSLQDYEQYF
clone_size: NA
d_call: NA
j_call: TRBJ2-7
v_call: TRBV5-1

cdr3_nt: TGTGCCATCAGTGAGTCGAGGGTGGAGACCCAGTACTTC
cdr3_aa: CAISESRVETQYF
clone_size: NA
d_call: NA
j_call: TRBJ2-5
v_call: TRBV10-3

cdr3_nt: TGTGCCAGCAGCTTGGCGGGACAGGGGCTGTCTTTCTTT
cdr3_aa: CASSLAGQGLSFF
clone_size: NA
d_call: TRBD1
j_call: TRBJ1-1
v_call: TRBV5-4

cdr3_nt: TGTGCCAGCAGCCGTTGGTCTAGCGGGGGAGCCTCCACAGATACGCAGTATTTT
cdr3_aa: CASSRWSSGGASTDTQYF
clone_size: NA
d_call: TRBD2
j_call: TRBJ2-3
v_call: TRBV7-2

cdr3_nt: TGTGCCACCAGCAGAGAGGGGTTGTCAGGGGAGCAGTACTTC
cdr3_aa: CATSREGLSGEQYF
clone_size: once
d_call: NA
j_call: TRBJ2-7
v_call: TRBV15

cdr3_nt: TGTGCCAGCAGTTCTCTGAGCCTTTCCCTCCACTTT
cdr3_aa: CASSSLSLSLHF
clone_size: NA
d_call: NA
j_call: TRBJ1-6
v_call: TRBV6-5

cdr3_nt: TGTGCCAGCAGCCAAGGATTTTCGGGAGGCAATCAGCCCCAGCATTTT
cdr3_aa: CASSQGFSGGNQPQHF
clone_size: NA
d_call: NA
j_call: TRBJ1-5
v_call: TRBV3-1/TRBV3-2

cdr3_nt: TGTGCCAGCAGTGGGGACAGGTTAGAGACCCAGTACTTC
cdr3_aa: CASSGDRLETQYF
clone_size: NA
d_call: TRBD1
j_call: TRBJ2-5
v_call: TRBV28

cdr3_nt: TGCGCCAGCATGAGGTCCGGGACAGGGGTGGAAAAACTGTTTTTT
cdr3_aa: CASMRSGTGVEKLFF
clone_size: NA
d_call: TRBD1
j_call: TRBJ1-4
v_call: TRBV5-1

cdr3_nt: TGTGCCAGCTCACCGACCCCCCAGGGGCAGTCCTACGAGCAGTACTTC
cdr3_aa: CASSPTPQGQSYEQYF
clone_size: NA
d_call: NA
j_call: TRBJ2-7
v_call: TRBV18

cdr3_nt: TGTGCCAGCAGCGAGTACACTGAAGCTTTCTTT
cdr3_aa: CASSEYTEAFF
clone_size: NA
d_call: NA
j_call: TRBJ1-1
v_call: TRBV7-9

cdr3_nt: TGTGCCAGTCGCCGGGGAGAAAACATTCAGTACTTC
cdr3_aa: CASRRGENIQYF
clone_size: NA
d_call: NA
j_call: TRBJ2-4
v_call: TRBV19

cdr3_nt: TGTGCCAGCAGCCAAGGTACGACTAGCGGGGGAACAGATACGCAGTATTTT
cdr3_aa: CASSQGTTSGGTDTQYF
clone_size: NA
d_call: TRBD2
j_call: TRBJ2-3
v_call: TRBV4-2

cdr3_nt: TGTGCCAGCAGCCTACTAGCGACGAGGGTCGATGAGCAGTTCTTC
cdr3_aa: CASSLLATRVDEQFF
clone_size: NA
d_call: TRBD2
j_call: TRBJ2-1
v_call: TRBV14

cdr3_nt: TGCGCCAGCGGACAGGCGGAGCCCCAGCATTTT
cdr3_aa: CASGQAEPQHF
clone_size: NA
d_call: TRBD1
j_call: TRBJ1-5
v_call: TRBV4-1

cdr3_nt: TGTGCCAGCAGCTCAACAGGGAGACGAGGCGGCTACACCTTC
cdr3_aa: CASSSTGRRGGYTF
clone_size: NA
d_call: NA
j_call: TRBJ1-2
v_call: TRBV5-6

cdr3_nt: TGTGCCAGCTCACCACTAGCGGGTTCCCCAGATACGCAGTATTTT
cdr3_aa: CASSPLAGSPDTQYF
clone_size: once
d_call: TRBD2
j_call: TRBJ2-3
v_call: TRBV18

cdr3_nt: TGTGCCAGCAGTTACTTAGGGGCCAACGTCCTGACTTTC
cdr3_aa: CASSYLGANVLTF
clone_size: NA
d_call: NA
j_call: TRBJ2-6
v_call: TRBV6-2/TRBV6-3

cdr3_nt: TGTGCCAGTAGATCGATCCGGGACCGCGGGGGAGAGACCCAGTACTTC
cdr3_aa: CASRSIRDRGGETQYF
clone_size: NA
d_call: TRBD2
j_call: TRBJ2-5
v_call: TRBV19

cdr3_nt: TGTGCCACCAGCAGAGATCTACAGAGCTCTGGAAACACCATATATTTT
cdr3_aa: CATSRDLQSSGNTIYF
clone_size: once
d_call: NA
j_call: TRBJ1-3
v_call: TRBV15

cdr3_nt: TGCGCCAGCAGCTTGGATAGAACAGCTGAAGCTTTCTTT
cdr3_aa: CASSLDRTAEAFF
clone_size: NA
d_call: NA
j_call: TRBJ1-1
v_call: TRBV5-1

cdr3_nt: TGTGCCAGCACGACTAGCGGGGGGCAAGAGACCCAGTACTTC
cdr3_aa: CASTTSGGQETQYF
clone_size: NA
d_call: TRBD2
j_call: TRBJ2-5
v_call: TRBV2

cdr3_nt: TGCGCCCCGTCCCTCGTTGATACGCAGTATTTT
cdr3_aa: CAPSLVDTQYF
clone_size: NA
d_call: NA
j_call: TRBJ2-3
v_call: TRBV23-1

cdr3_nt: TGTGCCAGTAGTATGGGCAGATATCAGCCCCAGCATTTT
cdr3_aa: CASSMGRYQPQHF
clone_size: NA
d_call: NA
j_call: TRBJ1-5
v_call: TRBV19

cdr3_nt: TGCGCCAGCAGCCAAAAGAATCCAGTGAACACTGAAGCTTTCTTT
cdr3_aa: CASSQKNPVNTEAFF
clone_size: NA
d_call: NA
j_call: TRBJ1-1
v_call: TRBV5-1

cdr3_nt: TGTGCCAGCAGCCAAGACGGGGGATCCTCTGAGACCCAGTACTTC
cdr3_aa: CASSQDGGSSETQYF
clone_size: NA
d_call: NA
j_call: TRBJ2-5
v_call: TRBV4-2

cdr3_nt: TGTGCCAGTAGTACCCCGGGGACAGGGGACGTCAATCAGCCCCAGCATTTT
cdr3_aa: CASSTPGTGDVNQPQHF
clone_size: NA
d_call: TRBD1
j_call: TRBJ1-5
v_call: TRBV19

cdr3_nt: TGTGCCAGCAGCTTGGGTCAGGCTCCCGAAGCTTTCTTT
cdr3_aa: CASSLGQAPEAFF
clone_size: once
d_call: NA
j_call: TRBJ1-1
v_call: TRBV5-4

cdr3_nt: TGTGCCAGCAGCGTAGGGGATAGCGGGGGGATCGGAAATACGCAGTATTTT
cdr3_aa: CASSVGDSGGIGNTQYF
clone_size: NA
d_call: TRBD2
j_call: TRBJ2-3
v_call: TRBV9

cdr3_nt: TGTGCCAGCAGGACCCTCCCACAGGGAAGGACTGAAGCTTTCTTT
cdr3_aa: CASRTLPQGRTEAFF
clone_size: NA
d_call: NA
j_call: TRBJ1-1
v_call: TRBV6-5

cdr3_nt: TGTGCCAGCAGCTTGGTAGCATCTCGAGAGCAGTACTTC
cdr3_aa: CASSLVASREQYF
clone_size: NA
d_call: NA
j_call: TRBJ2-7
v_call: TRBV5-4

cdr3_nt: TGTGCCAGCTCAGCTACACAGGGGGCAGCTGAAGCTTTCTTT
cdr3_aa: CASSATQGAAEAFF
clone_size: NA
d_call: TRBD1
j_call: TRBJ1-1
v_call: TRBV18

cdr3_nt: TGTGCCAGCAGCCCTACGGGGAATGAGCAGTTCTTC
cdr3_aa: CASSPTGNEQFF
clone_size: few
d_call: NA
j_call: TRBJ2-1
v_call: TRBV7-3

cdr3_nt: TGTGCCAGCAGCCTCAACAGGGGCTCTGGAAACACCATATATTTT
cdr3_aa: CASSLNRGSGNTIYF
clone_size: NA
d_call: TRBD1
j_call: TRBJ1-3
v_call: TRBV11-2

cdr3_nt: TGTGCCAGCAGTGAGGTTTGGGACTCCTATCAGCCCCAGCATTTT
cdr3_aa: CASSEVWDSYQPQHF
clone_size: few
d_call: NA
j_call: TRBJ1-5
v_call: TRBV2

cdr3_nt: TGTGCCAGCAGGGGAGGGACAGGGTTCGGCGAGCAGTACTTC
cdr3_aa: CASRGGTGFGEQYF
clone_size: many
d_call: TRBD1
j_call: TRBJ2-7
v_call: TRBV6-6